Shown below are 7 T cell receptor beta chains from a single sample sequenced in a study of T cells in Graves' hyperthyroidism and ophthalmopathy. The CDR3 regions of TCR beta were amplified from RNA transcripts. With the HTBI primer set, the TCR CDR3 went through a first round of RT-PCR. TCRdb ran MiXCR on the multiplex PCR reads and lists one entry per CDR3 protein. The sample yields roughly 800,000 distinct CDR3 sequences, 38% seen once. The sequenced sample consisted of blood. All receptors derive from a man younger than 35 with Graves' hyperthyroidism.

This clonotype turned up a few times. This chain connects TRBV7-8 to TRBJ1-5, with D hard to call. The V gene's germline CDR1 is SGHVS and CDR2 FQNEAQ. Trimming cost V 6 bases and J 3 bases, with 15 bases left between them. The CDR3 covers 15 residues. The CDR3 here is CASSLSSPYNQPQHF. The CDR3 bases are TGTGCCAGCAGTTTATCGTCTCCGTACAATCAGCCCCAGCATTTT. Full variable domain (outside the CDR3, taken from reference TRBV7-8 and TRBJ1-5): GAGVSQSPRYKVAKRGQDVALRCDPISGHVSLFWYQQALGQGPEFLTYFQNEAQLDKSGLPSDRFFAERPEGSVSTLKIQRTQQEDSAVYLCASSLSSPYNQPQHFGDGTRLSIL.

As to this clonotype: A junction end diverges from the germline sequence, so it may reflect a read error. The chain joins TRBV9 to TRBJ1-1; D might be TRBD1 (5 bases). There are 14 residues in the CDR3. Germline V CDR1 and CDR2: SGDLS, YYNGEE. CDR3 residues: CVSSRRGEGGEAFF. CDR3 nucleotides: TGTGTCAGCAGCCGAAGGGGAGAGGGAGGGGAAGCTTTCTTT.

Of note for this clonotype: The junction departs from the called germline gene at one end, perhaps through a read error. Written as DNA, the CDR3 is TGCGCCAGCAGCCTGACAGGGGTGGAGGAGCCCCAGCATTTT. Its protein product is CASSLTGVEEPQHF. The J gene is TRBJ1-5, the V gene TRBV7-9, with TRBD1 identical over 8 bases. The CDR3 runs to 14 residues. Germline lookup yields CDR1 SEHNR and CDR2 FQNEAQ (reference sequence). The full variable domain, completed using reference TRBV7-9 and TRBJ1-5, is DTGVSQNPRHKITKRGQNVTFRCDPISEHNRLYWYRQTLGQGPEFLTYFQNEAQLEKSRLLSDRFSAERPKGSFSTLEIQRTEQGDSAMYLCASSLTGVEEPQHFGDGTRLSIL.

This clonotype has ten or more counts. This CDR3 reads CASSVRSGGELFF. In DNA, the CDR3 is TGTGCCAGCTCGGTTAGGTCGGGCGGGGAGCTGTTTTTT. The V and J genes are TRBV7-2 and TRBJ2-2; no clear D gene. This CDR3 contains 13 residues. CDR1 is SGHTA, CDR2 FQGNSA, per germline. Trimming pared 8 bases from V and 7 bases from J, leaving 14 bases between.

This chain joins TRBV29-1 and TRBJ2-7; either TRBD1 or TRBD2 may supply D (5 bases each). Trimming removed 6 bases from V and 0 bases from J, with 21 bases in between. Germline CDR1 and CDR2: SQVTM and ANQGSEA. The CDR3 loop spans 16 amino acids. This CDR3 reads CSVLGADQGLSYEQYF. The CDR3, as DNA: TGCAGCGTACTCGGGGCGGATCAAGGGCTCTCCTACGAGCAGTACTTC.

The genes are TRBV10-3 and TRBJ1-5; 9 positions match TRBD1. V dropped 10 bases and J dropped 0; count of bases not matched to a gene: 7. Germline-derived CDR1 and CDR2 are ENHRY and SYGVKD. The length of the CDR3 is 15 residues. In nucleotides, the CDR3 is TGTGCCACCACGGGACAGGGAGATAGCAATCAGCCCCAGCATTTT. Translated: CATTGQGDSNQPQHF.

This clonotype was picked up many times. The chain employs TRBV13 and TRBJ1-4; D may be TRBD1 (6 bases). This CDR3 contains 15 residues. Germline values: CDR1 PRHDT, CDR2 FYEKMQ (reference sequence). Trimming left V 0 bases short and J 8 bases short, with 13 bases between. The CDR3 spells CASSLGPFQGEKLFF. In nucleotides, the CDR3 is TGTGCCAGCAGCTTAGGTCCCTTCCAGGGGGAAAAACTGTTTTTT.